The sequence of this T cell receptor (beta chain) was determined in a study of cytomegalovirus exposure and HLA in healthy donors. Findings and limits, study-wide: A later analysis reportedly found that, within productive TCRs, an Asian-associated ancestry cluster had fewer N-insertions than the mean observed across the roughly 610 donors. Data from an earlier analysis indicated that most TCR beta V segments were productive either about 90% or about 30% of the time. Many donors shared some public TCRs, even though most TCR sequences were rare.

At collection, donors were nominally healthy, but unrecorded immune exposures were probable. Primers included in the PCR were 60 Vbeta and 13 Jbeta primers. Sequencing used immunoSEQ multiplex PCR; TCRdb keeps in-frame clones, though not all of them. The data hold around 100,000 clones, with roughly 78% observed a single time. Germline CDR1 reads MNHEY; CDR2 reads SMNVEV (reference sequence). Trimming left V 9 bases short and J 4 bases short, with 5 bases between. The CDR3 is 10 amino acids. Concerning this clone: Its antigen is undetermined.

J is TRBJ2-3 and V is TRBV27; D gene uncertain. What was sequenced was PBMCs. This clonotype was sampled from a woman aged 40 to 50 in good health and CMV-seronegative. The CDR3 DNA is TGTGCCAGTCGGTCAGATACGCAGTATTTT. Protein sequence: CASRSDTQYF.